Each of the 9 T cell receptor beta chains below was sequenced from the same sample in a study of shared clonotypes between healthy human individuals. Clones were read by immunoSEQ multiplex PCR, and TCRdb kept only the in-frame ones, dropping some. The data show over a million clones, less than 99% seen once. Sequences were obtained from naive CD4+ T cells sorted from blood. As for subset: CD45RA+ positively selected. These receptors originate from a man aged 25-45 years in good health.

Note on this clone: The same CDR3 can be traced to other DNA sequences in this sample. The chain couples TRBV9 to TRBJ2-1, with a weak D call TRBD2 (5 bases). V lost 2 bases, J lost 3 bases, and 9 bases lay in between. The CDR3 contains 14 residues. Germline CDR1 and CDR2: SGDLS and YYNGEE. This chain's CDR3 is CASSVEGLYNEQFF. As DNA, the CDR3 is TGTGCCAGCAGCGTCGAGGGCCTCTACAATGAGCAGTTCTTC.

The chain recombines TRBV10-3 with TRBJ2-5, with D perhaps TRBD2 (6 bases). The germline CDR1 and CDR2 sequences are ENHRY and SYGVKD. V was pared by 4 bases and J by 3 bases, with 12 bases between. The CDR3 consists of 14 residues. The chain's CDR3 is CAISAAGQKETQYF. The CDR3 DNA sequence: TGTGCCATCAGTGCAGCGGGCCAAAAAGAGACCCAGTACTTC.

The V call is TRBV27, the J call TRBJ1-1, with a possible D match to TRBD1 (6 bases). The CDR3 spans 16 residues. The germline CDR1 and CDR2 sequences are MNHEY and SMNVEV (reference sequence). The V and J ends lost 1 base and 5 bases respectively, with 17 bases between them. This chain's CDR3 is CASSLWWGGRDTEAFF. DNA for the CDR3: TGTGCCAGCAGTTTATGGTGGGGGGGGCGTGATACTGAAGCTTTCTTT.

This chain uses TRBV14 with TRBJ1-1; D gene uncertain. This CDR3 has 14 amino acids. Germline V gene data show CDR1 as SGHDN and CDR2 as FVKESK. The V and J ends lost 3 bases and 5 bases respectively, with 13 bases between them. CDR3 nucleotides: TGTGCCAGCAGCCAGGAGTTTAGGGAGACTGAAGCTTTCTTT. Its translation: CASSQEFRETEAFF.

This chain uses TRBV7-2 with TRBJ2-7; a weak D match, TRBD2 (7 bases). The ends were cut back, 5 bases at V and 9 bases at J, with 26 bases in the middle. CDR3 length: 16 residues. CDR1 and CDR2 (germline): SGHTA, FQGNSA. CDR3 loop: CASSPTVGGGTKVQYF. The CDR3 DNA sequence: TGTGCCAGCAGCCCGACGGTAGGGGGGGGTACTAAGGTGCAGTACTTC.

This chain connects TRBV18 to TRBJ2-3, with TRBD2 matching 12 bases. The CDR3 is made up of 19 amino acids. V lost 4 bases to trimming and J lost 3 bases; unmatched junction nucleotides: 14. Germline CDR1 reads KGHSH; CDR2 reads LQKENI. The CDR3 DNA follows: TGTGCCAGCTCACTAATGAGACTAGCGGGAGAGATCGGGACAGATACGCAGTATTTT. Translated: CASSLMRLAGEIGTDTQYF.

This chain connects TRBV11-2 to TRBJ1-1; 10 positions agree with TRBD1. This CDR3 has 14 residues. Germline loops: CDR1 SGHAT, CDR2 FQNNGV. V was pared by 5 bases and J by 2 bases, with 2 bases of the junction left unmatched. DNA for the CDR3: TGTGCCAGCAGCGGACAGGGGGTCAACACTGAAGCTTTCTTT. It codes for CASSGQGVNTEAFF.

The chain uses TRBV11-2 and TRBJ2-7, with 7 bases fitting TRBD2. The CDR3 is 16 amino acids. Germline V gene sequence: CDR1 SGHAT, CDR2 FQNNGV. The junction had 9 bases not matched to a gene; V was cut back by 1 base and J by 3 bases. The CDR3, as DNA: TGTGCCAGCAGCTTAGTTGGGACTCGCGGGGGCTACGAGCAGTACTTC. It translates to CASSLVGTRGGYEQYF.

The CDR3 is CASSLASGANTGELFF. CDR3 DNA: TGTGCCAGCAGCTTAGCTTCCGGGGCGAACACCGGGGAGCTGTTTTTT. V usage is TRBV7-8 and J usage is TRBJ2-2, with D perhaps TRBD2 (5 bases). V was cut by 0 bases and J by 0 bases, with 8 bases left in between. Germline CDR1 is SGHVS and CDR2 is FQNEAQ. CDR3 length equals 16 residues.